A single sample is the source of the 11 T cell receptor beta chains below, sequenced in a study of technical replicates of blood from several donors. Repertoires were generated with immunoSEQ multiplex PCR, while TCRdb's copy carries only in-frame clones and drops some. The profile covers about 80,000 clones, with approximately 96% appearing a single time and roughly 0.35% taken by the ten largest. Sequenced material: T cells isolated from PBMCs. The source is a human donor in good health.

In this sample, this clone turned up once. The rearrangement links TRBV13 to TRBJ2-3; tentative D call: TRBD2 (6 bases). This CDR3 spans 15 amino acids. The germline V gene has CDR1 PRHDT and CDR2 FYEKMQ (reference sequence). V lost 5 bases and J 0 bases, leaving 12 bases between the germline ends. The chain's CDR3 is CASSGAGLSTDTQYF. CDR3 bases: TGTGCCAGCAGCGGAGCGGGCCTGAGCACAGATACGCAGTATTTT.

The V and J genes are TRBV10-3 and TRBJ2-2, with D possibly being TRBD2 (5 bases). Trimming cost V 2 bases and J 2 bases, with 9 bases left between them. This CDR3 is built from 15 residues. CDR1 is ENHRY and CDR2 is SYGVKD in the germline V gene. CDR3 region: CAISEDTGNTGELFF. Written as DNA, the CDR3 is TGTGCCATCAGTGAGGATACGGGAAACACCGGGGAGCTGTTTTTT.

This chain uses TRBV5-1 with TRBJ1-1; TRBD1 aligns across 8 bases. CDR1 is SGHRS and CDR2 is YFSETQ in the germline V gene. The CDR3 extends over 15 amino acids. With 2 bases clipped from V and 4 bases from J, the junction kept 7 bases outside the gene matches. The CDR3 DNA reads TGCGCCAGCAGCTTTGGCAGGGGGCAGGGCACTGAAGCTTTCTTT. This codes for CASSFGRGQGTEAFF.

The gene calls are TRBV10-2 and TRBJ1-2; tentative D call: TRBD1 (6 bases). The CDR3 is 13 amino acids. CDR1 is WSHSY and CDR2 is SAAADI in the germline V gene. With 4 bases removed from V and 8 bases from J, the gap between germline ends came to 14 bases. The CDR3, as DNA: TGCGCCAGCAGTGGGAACAGGGTCGGGGGCTACACCTTC. The encoded protein is CASSGNRVGGYTF.

This chain links TRBV7-9 with TRBJ1-2, with 8 bases aligning to TRBD1. CDR3 size: 16 residues. The V segment lost 5 bases and the J segment 4 bases; nucleotides outside the gene matches: 12. Germline CDR1 and CDR2: SEHNR and FQNEAQ (reference sequence). CDR3 DNA: TGTGCCAGCAGCCAAACCCCGACAGGGGTGGGCTATGGCTACACCTTC. Translation: CASSQTPTGVGYGYTF.

CDR3 bases: TGTGCCAGCAGCCACTATTCGAAGAACACTGAAGCTTTCTTT. This sequence encodes CASSHYSKNTEAFF. The gene calls are TRBV5-4 and TRBJ1-1; D gene ambiguous. The germline V and J ends were trimmed by 4 bases and 1 base, with 11 bases remaining between them. CDR1 and CDR2 from the germline V gene are SGHNT and YYREEE (reference sequence). The CDR3 length is 14 residues.

The V call is TRBV5-1, the J call TRBJ2-2; TRBD1 matches at 10 bases. The CDR3 is 14 residues long. Germline V gene data show CDR1 as SGHRS and CDR2 as YFSETQ. V lost 4 bases to trimming and J lost 8 bases; unmatched junction nucleotides: 5. The CDR3 reads CASSEGTGAGELFF. CDR3 DNA: TGCGCCAGCAGCGAGGGGACAGGGGCAGGGGAGCTGTTTTTT.

The chain couples TRBV6-6 to TRBJ1-1, with D perhaps matching TRBD1 (6 bases). Trimming shortened V by 5 bases and J by 6 bases, and 19 bases separated the two germline ends. This CDR3 spans 15 amino acids. In germline, CDR1 is MNHNY, CDR2 SVGAGI (reference sequence). The CDR3 bases are TGTGCCAGCAGTCAACCTCACAGGGTTCGTGCTGAAGCTTTCTTT. The encoded protein is CASSQPHRVRAEAFF.

V usage is TRBV7-2 and J usage is TRBJ1-1, with D unclear. Trimming stripped 1 base from V and 0 bases from J, with 9 bases between. This CDR3 has 15 residues. Germline CDR1 and CDR2: SGHTA and FQGNSA. The CDR3 loop is CASSLGGGLNTEAFF. CDR3 nucleotides: TGTGCCAGCAGCTTAGGGGGAGGACTGAACACTGAAGCTTTCTTT.

The gene calls are TRBV5-4 and TRBJ2-1; D is uncertain. Between the trimmed V and J ends, which lost 1 base and 0 bases, there was a span of 8 bases. CDR1 is SGHNT, CDR2 YYREEE, per germline (reference sequence). The CDR3 contains 15 residues. DNA for the CDR3: TGTGCCAGCAGCTTGCCTACGAGCTCCTACAATGAGCAGTTCTTC. Encoded protein: CASSLPTSSYNEQFF.

The chain has TRBV10-3 and TRBJ1-4; no clear D. The CDR3 length is 13 residues. Trimming took 8 bases from V and 0 from J, leaving 7 bases between them. Germline CDR1 reads ENHRY; CDR2 reads SYGVKD. CDR3 nucleotide sequence: TGTGCCATCTCCGGTGCAACTAATGAAAAACTGTTTTTT. It codes for CAISGATNEKLFF.